This T cell receptor beta chain was profiled in a study of OX40 agonist ivuxolimab in advanced cancers. Overall study context: Patients received intravenous ivuxolimab every 2 weeks at 0.01 to 10 mg/kg.

Only in-frame clones appear in the TCRdb table, and some are missing; sequencing was by immunoSEQ multiplex PCR. The data show tens of thousands of clones, around 82% seen once. Germline V CDR1 and CDR2: MNHNS, SASEGT. J lost 4 bases, V lost 8 bases, and 2 bases had no gene match. The CDR3 length is 11 residues. This chain uses TRBV6-1 with TRBJ2-7; TRBD2 matches at 7 bases. Sequenced material: CD4+ or CD8+ T cells sorted from blood, taken in a trial of the OX40 agonist ivuxolimab. This TCR was recovered from an adult with an advanced solid tumor such as melanoma, head and neck, liver or kidney cancer. The CDR3 sequence: CASGGEYEQYF. The CDR3 nucleotides are TGTGCCAGCGGGGGGGAGTACGAGCAGTACTTC.